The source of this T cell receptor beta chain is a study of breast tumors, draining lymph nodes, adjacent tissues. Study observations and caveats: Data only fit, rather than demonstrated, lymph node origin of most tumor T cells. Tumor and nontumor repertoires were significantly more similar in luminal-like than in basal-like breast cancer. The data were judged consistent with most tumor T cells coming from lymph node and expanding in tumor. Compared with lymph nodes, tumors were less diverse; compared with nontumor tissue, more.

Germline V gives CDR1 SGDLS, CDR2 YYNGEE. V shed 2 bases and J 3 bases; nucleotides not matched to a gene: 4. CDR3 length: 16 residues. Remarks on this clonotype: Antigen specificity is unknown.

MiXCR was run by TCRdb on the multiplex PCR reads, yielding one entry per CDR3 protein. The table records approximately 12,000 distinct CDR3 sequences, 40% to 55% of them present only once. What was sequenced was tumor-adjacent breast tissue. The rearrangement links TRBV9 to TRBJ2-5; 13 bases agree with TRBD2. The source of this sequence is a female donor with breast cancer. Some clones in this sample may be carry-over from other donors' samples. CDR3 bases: TGTGCCAGCAGCGTGGGGGGACTAGCGGGGAAAGAGACCCAGTACTTC. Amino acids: CASSVGGLAGKETQYF. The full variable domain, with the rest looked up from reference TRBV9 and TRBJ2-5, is DSGVTQTPKHLITATGQRVTLRCSPRSGDLSVYWYQQSLDQGLQFLIQYYNGEERAKGNILERFSAQQFPDLHSELNLSSLELGDSALYFCASSVGGLAGKETQYFGPGTRLLVL.